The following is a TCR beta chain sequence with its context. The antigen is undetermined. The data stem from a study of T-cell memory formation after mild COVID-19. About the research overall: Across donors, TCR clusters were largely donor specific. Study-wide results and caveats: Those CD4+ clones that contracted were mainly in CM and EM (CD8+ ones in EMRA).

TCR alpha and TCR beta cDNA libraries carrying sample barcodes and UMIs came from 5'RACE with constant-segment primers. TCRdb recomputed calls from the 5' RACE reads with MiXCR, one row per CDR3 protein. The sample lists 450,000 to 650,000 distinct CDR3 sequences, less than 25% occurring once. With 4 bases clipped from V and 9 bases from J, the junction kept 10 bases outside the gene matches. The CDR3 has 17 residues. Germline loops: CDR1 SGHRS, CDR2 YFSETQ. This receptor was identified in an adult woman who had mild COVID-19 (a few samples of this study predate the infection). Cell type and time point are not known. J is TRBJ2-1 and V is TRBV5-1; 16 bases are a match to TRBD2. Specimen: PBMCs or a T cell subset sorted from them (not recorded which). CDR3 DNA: TGCGCCAGCAGCCCGTCCGGGACTAGCGGGGGGGCCACTGAGCAGTTCTTC. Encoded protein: CASSPSGTSGGATEQFF.